Listed below are T cell receptor beta chains from one sample, sequenced in a study of a mutant IDH1 vaccine in newly diagnosed glioma. TCRdb's table, derived via immunoSEQ multiplex PCR, lists solely in-frame clones and lacks some. The data hold tens of thousands of clones, with 80% to 85% observed a single time. These TCRs' antigens remain unknown. The sample was PBMCs, taken from a glioma patient whose treatment included an IDH1 peptide vaccine. Receptor source: a young man with glioma. CDR3s include the opening cysteine and the closing phenylalanine or tryptophan. A D gene is named only where the DNA matches it firmly. A clone size is listed for some rows: how often the clone was seen (once, few, many), or a class if it is expanded.

abundance,v_gene,d_gene,j_gene,CDR3aa,CDR3nt
-,TRBV2,-,TRBJ1-6,CASKEWWSELNSPLHF,TGTGCCAGCAAAGAATGGTGGTCGGAACTTAATTCACCCCTCCACTTT
-,TRBV10-1,-,TRBJ2-7,CASSESTEEGSYEQYF,TGCGCCAGCAGTGAGTCGACGGAAGAGGGATCCTACGAGCAGTACTTC
-,TRBV5-1,-,TRBJ2-7,CASKFSSQTATEQYF,TGCGCCAGCAAATTCTCGTCACAGACAGCTACGGAGCAGTACTTC
-,TRBV10-3,-,TRBJ2-2,CAISGTGTRSTGELFF,TGTGCCATCAGTGGTACCGGGACCAGATCCACCGGGGAGCTGTTTTTT
-,TRBV18,-,TRBJ2-1,CASSPPQRAGYNEQFF,TGTGCCAGCTCACCTCCGCAGCGGGCGGGCTACAATGAGCAGTTCTTC
few,TRBV14,-,TRBJ1-2,CASSVWSRPSNYGYTF,TGTGCCAGCAGCGTTTGGAGCAGGCCTTCTAACTATGGCTACACCTTC
-,TRBV28,-,TRBJ2-7,CASSLSLWTEQYF,TGTGCCAGCAGTTTAAGTCTGTGGACCGAGCAGTACTTC
-,TRBV6-5,-,TRBJ2-7,CASSGGFPYEQYF,TGTGCCAGCAGTGGGGGGTTTCCCTACGAGCAGTACTTC
-,TRBV19,-,TRBJ1-5,CASSIALVSNQPQHF,TGTGCCAGTAGTATTGCCTTGGTCAGCAATCAGCCCCAGCATTTT
-,TRBV9,-,TRBJ1-3,CASSVDLGIAGNTIYF,TGTGCCAGCAGCGTAGATCTGGGAATCGCTGGAAACACCATATATTTT
-,TRBV6-6,-,TRBJ1-5,CASSFAGGSNQPQHF,TGTGCCAGCAGTTTCGCGGGGGGAAGCAATCAGCCCCAGCATTTT
-,TRBV5-1,-,TRBJ2-5,CASRLSSGGGQLKETQYF,TGCGCCAGCAGGCTGTCCTCGGGAGGCGGACAGCTTAAAGAGACCCAGTACTTC
few,TRBV5-8,TRBD1,TRBJ1-2,CASSSEQGARPYGYTF,TGTGCCAGCAGCTCCGAACAGGGGGCACGGCCCTATGGCTACACCTTC
-,TRBV9,TRBD2,TRBJ2-7,CASSVASGGYEQYF,TGTGCCAGCAGCGTAGCAAGCGGGGGATACGAGCAGTACTTC
-,TRBV5-1,TRBD1,TRBJ2-7,CASSLGQGEDEQYF,TGCGCCAGCAGCTTAGGACAGGGGGAGGATGAGCAGTACTTC
-,TRBV5-1,TRBD1,TRBJ1-1,CASSGTGEGVTEAFF,TGCGCCAGCAGCGGGACAGGGGAGGGGGTGACTGAAGCTTTCTTT
-,TRBV5-1,TRBD1,TRBJ2-5,CASSLGQGWETQYF,TGCGCCAGCAGCTTGGGACAGGGGTGGGAGACCCAGTACTTC
-,TRBV7-2,-,TRBJ2-6,CASRPGGAGANVLTF,TGTGCCAGCAGACCTGGTGGTGCTGGGGCCAACGTCCTGACTTTC
once,TRBV29-1,-,TRBJ1-2,CSAGGGNLHNYGYTF,TGCAGCGCCGGAGGTGGAAATCTACATAACTATGGCTACACCTTC
-,TRBV30,TRBD1,TRBJ2-5,CAWSVDRGIETQYF,TGTGCCTGGAGTGTAGACAGGGGGATCGAGACCCAGTACTTC
-,TRBV11-2,-,TRBJ2-4,CASSLGGNIQYF,TGTGCCAGCAGCTTAGGGGGAAACATTCAGTACTTC
-,TRBV27,-,TRBJ1-5,CASSYNNQPQHF,TGTGCCAGCAGTTATAATAATCAGCCCCAGCATTTT
few,TRBV5-6,TRBD1,TRBJ1-1,CASSSRGTGNTEAFF,TGTGCCAGCAGCTCAAGAGGGACAGGGAACACTGAAGCTTTCTTT
-,TRBV29-1,-,TRBJ2-5,CSVGRVWETQYF,TGCAGCGTCGGCAGGGTCTGGGAGACCCAGTACTTC
few,TRBV18,-,TRBJ1-5,CASSPRAGDQPQHF,TGTGCCAGCTCACCACGGGCAGGGGATCAGCCCCAGCATTTT
-,TRBV19,-,TRBJ1-5,CASIPAGHSNQPQHF,TGTGCCAGTATCCCCGCGGGCCATAGCAATCAGCCCCAGCATTTT